This TCR beta chain was profiled in a study of patients and donors after allogeneic stem cell transplantation. Deletions cut 0 bases from V and 4 bases from J, with 10 bases between. The CDR3 runs to 14 residues. From germline, CDR1 is SGDLS and CDR2 YYNGEE. This clonotype was recorded a few times. TCRdb re-called the RT-PCR reads with MiXCR, one entry per CDR3 protein. Of about a million distinct CDR3 sequences detected, roughly 18% appear once; the ten largest clones hold under 6.5%. Material for sequencing was blood, either unsorted or a sorted T cell fraction (not recorded which). This TCR was recovered from a human donor who was either an allogeneic HSCT recipient or a stem cell or donor lymphocyte infusion donor (not recorded which). It is not recorded whose cells these are; they may come from a transplant donor. The V and J genes are TRBV9 and TRBJ1-1; D not certain. CDR3 region: CASSVVSAGTEAFF. CDR3 coding DNA: TGTGCCAGCAGCGTAGTCAGTGCGGGCACTGAAGCTTTCTTT.